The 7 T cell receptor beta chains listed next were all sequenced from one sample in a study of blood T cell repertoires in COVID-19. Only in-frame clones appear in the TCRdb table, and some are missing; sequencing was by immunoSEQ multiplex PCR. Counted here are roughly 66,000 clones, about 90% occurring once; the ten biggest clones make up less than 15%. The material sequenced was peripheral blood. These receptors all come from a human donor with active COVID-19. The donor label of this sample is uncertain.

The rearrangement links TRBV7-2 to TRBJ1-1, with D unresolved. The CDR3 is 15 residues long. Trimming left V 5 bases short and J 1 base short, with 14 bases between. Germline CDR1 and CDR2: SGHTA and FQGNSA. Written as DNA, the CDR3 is TGTGCCAGCAGCCTCCCGGAGGGCGCGAACACTGAAGCTTTCTTT. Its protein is CASSLPEGANTEAFF.

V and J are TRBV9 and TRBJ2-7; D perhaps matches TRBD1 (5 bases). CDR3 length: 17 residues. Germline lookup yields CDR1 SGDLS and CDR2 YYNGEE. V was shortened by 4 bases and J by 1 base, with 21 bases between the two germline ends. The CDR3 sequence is CASSPPRRQGKSYEQYF. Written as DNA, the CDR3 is TGTGCCAGCAGCCCCCCGCGGCGGCAGGGCAAATCCTACGAGCAGTACTTC.

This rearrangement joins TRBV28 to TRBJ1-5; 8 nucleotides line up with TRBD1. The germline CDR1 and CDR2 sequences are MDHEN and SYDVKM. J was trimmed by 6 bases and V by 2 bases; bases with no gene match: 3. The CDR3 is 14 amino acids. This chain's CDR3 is CASSLGQGSQPQHF. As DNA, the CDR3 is TGTGCCAGCAGTTTAGGACAGGGAAGTCAGCCCCAGCATTTT.

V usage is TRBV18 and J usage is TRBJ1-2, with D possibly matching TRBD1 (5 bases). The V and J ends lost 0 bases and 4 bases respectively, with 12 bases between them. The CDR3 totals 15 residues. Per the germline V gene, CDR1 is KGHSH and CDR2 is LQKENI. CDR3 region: CASSPPVREGYGYTF. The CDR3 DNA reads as TGTGCCAGCTCACCACCCGTCAGGGAAGGCTATGGCTACACCTTC.

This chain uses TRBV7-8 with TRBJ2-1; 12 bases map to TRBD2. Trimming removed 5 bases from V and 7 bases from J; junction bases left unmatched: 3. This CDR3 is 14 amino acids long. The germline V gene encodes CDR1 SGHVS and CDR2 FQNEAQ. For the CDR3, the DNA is TGTGCCAGCAGCGTGACTAGCGGGGGAAATGAGCAGTTCTTC. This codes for CASSVTSGGNEQFF.

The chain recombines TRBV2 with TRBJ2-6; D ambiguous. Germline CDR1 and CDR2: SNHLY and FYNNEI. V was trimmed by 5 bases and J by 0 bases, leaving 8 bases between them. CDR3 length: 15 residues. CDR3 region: CASSPTSSGANVLTF. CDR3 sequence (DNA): TGTGCCAGCAGTCCCACAAGCTCTGGGGCCAACGTCCTGACTTTC.

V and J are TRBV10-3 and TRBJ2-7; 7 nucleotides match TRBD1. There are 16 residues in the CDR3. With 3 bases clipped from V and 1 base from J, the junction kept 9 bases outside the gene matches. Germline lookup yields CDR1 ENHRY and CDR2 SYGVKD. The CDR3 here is CAISDSGTVTSYEQYF. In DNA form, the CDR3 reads TGTGCCATCAGTGATTCCGGGACAGTGACTTCCTACGAGCAGTACTTC.